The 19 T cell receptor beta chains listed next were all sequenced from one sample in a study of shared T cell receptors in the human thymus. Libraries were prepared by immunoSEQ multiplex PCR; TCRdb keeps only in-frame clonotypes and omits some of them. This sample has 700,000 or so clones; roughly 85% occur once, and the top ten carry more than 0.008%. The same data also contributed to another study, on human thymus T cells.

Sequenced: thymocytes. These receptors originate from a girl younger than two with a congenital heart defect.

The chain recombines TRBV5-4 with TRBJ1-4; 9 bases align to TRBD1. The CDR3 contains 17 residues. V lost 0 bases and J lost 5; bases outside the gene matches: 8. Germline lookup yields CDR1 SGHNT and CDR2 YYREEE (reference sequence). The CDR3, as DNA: TGTGCCAGCAGCTTGGGAGAGGGGACAGGGCGGAATGAAAAACTGTTTTTT. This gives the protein CASSLGEGTGRNEKLFF.

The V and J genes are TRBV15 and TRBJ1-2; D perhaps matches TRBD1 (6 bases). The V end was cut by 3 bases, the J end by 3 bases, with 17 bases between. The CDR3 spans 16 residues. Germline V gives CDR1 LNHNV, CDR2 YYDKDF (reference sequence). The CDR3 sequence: CATSRSTLQGDYGYTF. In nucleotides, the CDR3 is TGTGCCACCAGCAGGAGTACCTTACAGGGAGACTATGGCTACACCTTC.

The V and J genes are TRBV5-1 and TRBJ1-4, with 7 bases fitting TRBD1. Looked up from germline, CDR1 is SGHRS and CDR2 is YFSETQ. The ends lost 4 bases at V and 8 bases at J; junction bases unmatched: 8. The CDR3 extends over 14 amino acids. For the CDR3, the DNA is TGCGCCAGCAGCGTTGACAGGGCAGGCGAAAAACTGTTTTTT. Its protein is CASSVDRAGEKLFF.

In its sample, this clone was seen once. The CDR3 is CASSYDRISAGYEQYF. In DNA form, the CDR3 reads TGTGCCAGCAGTTACGATCGGATTTCGGCGGGCTACGAGCAGTACTTC. The rearrangement uses TRBV6-5 and TRBJ2-7, with TRBD2 as a possible D gene (5 bases). Trimming removed 2 bases from V and 3 bases from J, with 17 bases in between. The V gene's germline CDR1 is MNHEY and CDR2 SVGAGI. The CDR3 runs 16 residues.

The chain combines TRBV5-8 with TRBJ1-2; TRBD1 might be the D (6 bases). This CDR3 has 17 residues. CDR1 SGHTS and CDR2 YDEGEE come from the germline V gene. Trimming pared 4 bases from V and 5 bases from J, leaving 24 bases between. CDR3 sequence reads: CASSESRDKGKGYGYTF. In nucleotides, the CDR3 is TGTGCCAGCAGCGAAAGCCGGGACAAGGGAAAAGGGTATGGCTACACCTTC.

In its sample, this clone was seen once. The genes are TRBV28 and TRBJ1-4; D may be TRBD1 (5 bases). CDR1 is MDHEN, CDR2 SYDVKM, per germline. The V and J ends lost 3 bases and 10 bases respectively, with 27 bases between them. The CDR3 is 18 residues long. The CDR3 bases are TGTGCCAGCAGTTTTATCACGTCCTACAGGTTTAATCGGACAAAACTGTTTTTT. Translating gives CASSFITSYRFNRTKLFF.

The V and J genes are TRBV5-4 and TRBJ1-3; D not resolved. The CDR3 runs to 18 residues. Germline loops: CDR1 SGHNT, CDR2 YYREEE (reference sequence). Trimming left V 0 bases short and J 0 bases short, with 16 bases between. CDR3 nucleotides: TGTGCCAGCAGCTTGGGTTACGTCCGCGGCCCCTCTGGAAACACCATATATTTT. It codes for CASSLGYVRGPSGNTIYF.

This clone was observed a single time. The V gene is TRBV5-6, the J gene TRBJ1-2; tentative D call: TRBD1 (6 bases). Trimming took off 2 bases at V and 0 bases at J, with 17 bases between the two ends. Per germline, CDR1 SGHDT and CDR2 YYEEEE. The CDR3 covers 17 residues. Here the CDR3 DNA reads TGTGCCAGCAGCTTCGCGGCGGACAGAACAGCTAACTATGGCTACACCTTC. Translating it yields CASSFAADRTANYGYTF.

DNA for the CDR3: TGTGCCAGCGGACATCGGGGGGGCTTTTCGCTTTCCGCATACAATGAGCAGTTCTTC. This sequence encodes CASGHRGGFSLSAYNEQFF. The chain links TRBV28 to TRBJ2-1; 8 positions agree with TRBD2. The V gene end was trimmed by 8 bases and the J gene end by 4 bases; junction bases not matched to a gene: 22. The germline V gene encodes CDR1 MDHEN and CDR2 SYDVKM. This CDR3 spans 19 amino acids.

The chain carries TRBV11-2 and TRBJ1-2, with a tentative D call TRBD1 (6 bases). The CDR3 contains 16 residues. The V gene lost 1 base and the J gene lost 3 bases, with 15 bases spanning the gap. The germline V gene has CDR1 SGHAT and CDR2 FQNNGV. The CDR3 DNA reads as TGTGCCAGCAGCTTAGTCCCGACAGGACCGGACTATGGCTACACCTTC. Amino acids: CASSLVPTGPDYGYTF.

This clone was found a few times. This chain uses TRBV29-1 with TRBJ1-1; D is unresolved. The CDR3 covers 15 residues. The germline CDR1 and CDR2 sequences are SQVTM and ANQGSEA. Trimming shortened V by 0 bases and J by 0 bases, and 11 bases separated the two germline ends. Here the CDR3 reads CSVEDSQAMNTEAFF. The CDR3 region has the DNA TGCAGCGTTGAAGATTCTCAGGCTATGAACACTGAAGCTTTCTTT.

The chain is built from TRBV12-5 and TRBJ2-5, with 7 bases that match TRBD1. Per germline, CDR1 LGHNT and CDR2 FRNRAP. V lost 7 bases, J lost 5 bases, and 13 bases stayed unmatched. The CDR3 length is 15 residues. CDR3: CASAPPTGSGETQYF. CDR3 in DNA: TGTGCTAGTGCTCCCCCGACAGGGAGTGGGGAGACCCAGTACTTC.

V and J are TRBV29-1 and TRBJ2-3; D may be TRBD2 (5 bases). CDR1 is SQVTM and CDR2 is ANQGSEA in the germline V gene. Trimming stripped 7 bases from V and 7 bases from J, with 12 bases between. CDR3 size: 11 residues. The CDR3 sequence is CSARTGNTQYF. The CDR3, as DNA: TGCAGCGCGAGAACGGGGAATACGCAGTATTTT.

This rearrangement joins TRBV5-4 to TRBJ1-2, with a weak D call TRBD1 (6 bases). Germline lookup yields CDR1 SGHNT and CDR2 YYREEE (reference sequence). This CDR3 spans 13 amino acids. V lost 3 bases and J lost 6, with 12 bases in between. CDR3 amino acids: CASSYPRGNGYTF. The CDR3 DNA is TGTGCCAGCAGCTACCCGAGGGGGAATGGCTACACCTTC.

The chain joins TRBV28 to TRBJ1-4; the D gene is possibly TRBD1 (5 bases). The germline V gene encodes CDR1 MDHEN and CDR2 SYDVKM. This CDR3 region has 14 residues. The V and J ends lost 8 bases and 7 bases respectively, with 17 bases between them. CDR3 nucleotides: TGTGCCAGCTCGGCCAGGGCAGGTGGTGAAAAACTGTTTTTT. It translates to CASSARAGGEKLFF.

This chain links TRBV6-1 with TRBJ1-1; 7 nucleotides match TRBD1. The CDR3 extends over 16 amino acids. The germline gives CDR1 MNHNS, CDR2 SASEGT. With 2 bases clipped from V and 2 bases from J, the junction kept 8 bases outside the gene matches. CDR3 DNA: TGTGCCAGCAGTGAAACTTGGGACAGATTTAACACTGAAGCTTTCTTT. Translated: CASSETWDRFNTEAFF.

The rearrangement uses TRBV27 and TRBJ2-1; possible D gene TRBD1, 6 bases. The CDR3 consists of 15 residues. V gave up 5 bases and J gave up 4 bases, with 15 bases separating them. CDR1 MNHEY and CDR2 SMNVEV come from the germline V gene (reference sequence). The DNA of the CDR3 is TGTGCCAGCAGTCCAGGGGCCTGGATTTACAATGAGCAGTTCTTC. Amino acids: CASSPGAWIYNEQFF.

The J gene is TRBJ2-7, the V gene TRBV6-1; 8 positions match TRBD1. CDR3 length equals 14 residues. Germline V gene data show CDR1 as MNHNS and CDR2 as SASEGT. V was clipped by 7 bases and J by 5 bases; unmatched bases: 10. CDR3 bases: TGTGCCAGCAATTCCGGACAGGGACCCGACGAGCAGTACTTC. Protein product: CASNSGQGPDEQYF.

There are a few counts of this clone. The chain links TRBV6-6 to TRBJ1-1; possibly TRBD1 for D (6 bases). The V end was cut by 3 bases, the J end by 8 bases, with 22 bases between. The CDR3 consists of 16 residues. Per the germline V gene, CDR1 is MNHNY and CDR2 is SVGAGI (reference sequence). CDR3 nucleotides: TGTGCCAGCAGTTATGTCGTCGGCACAGGGAAGGTAGAAGCTTTCTTT. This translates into CASSYVVGTGKVEAFF.